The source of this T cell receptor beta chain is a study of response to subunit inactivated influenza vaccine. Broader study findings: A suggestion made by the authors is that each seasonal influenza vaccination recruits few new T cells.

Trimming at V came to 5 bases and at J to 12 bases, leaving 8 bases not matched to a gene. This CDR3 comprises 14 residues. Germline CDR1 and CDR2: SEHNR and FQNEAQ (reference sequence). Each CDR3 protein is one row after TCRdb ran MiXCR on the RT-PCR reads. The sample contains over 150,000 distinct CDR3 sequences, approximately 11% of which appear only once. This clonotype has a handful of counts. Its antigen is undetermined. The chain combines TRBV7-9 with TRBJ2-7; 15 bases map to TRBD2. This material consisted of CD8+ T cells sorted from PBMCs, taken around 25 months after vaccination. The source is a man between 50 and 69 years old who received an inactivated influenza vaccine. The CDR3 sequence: CASSLGLAGGGMYF. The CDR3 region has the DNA TGTGCCAGCAGCCTAGGACTAGCGGGAGGGGGAATGTACTTC.